What follows are 22 T cell receptor beta chains derived from one specimen sequenced in a study of T cells in Graves' hyperthyroidism and ophthalmopathy. Authors of the study amplified TCR beta CDR3 regions from RNA transcripts. With the HTBI primer set, the TCR CDR3 went through a first round of RT-PCR. TCRdb analysed the multiplex PCR reads with MiXCR anew, one entry per CDR3 protein. The sample shows over 150,000 distinct CDR3 sequences, around 17% of them seen only once. Sequences were obtained from blood. Every receptor here comes from a woman between 50 and 59 years old with Graves' hyperthyroidism.

This clonotype was counted at least ten times. The rearrangement links TRBV10-3 to TRBJ2-1, with 9 bases that match TRBD1. V was clipped by 8 bases and J by 8 bases; unmatched bases: 4. In germline, CDR1 is ENHRY, CDR2 SYGVKD. The CDR3 spans 12 residues. The CDR3 coding sequence is TGTGCCATCCGGGACAGGGTCGATGAGCAGTTCTTC. Protein: CAIRDRVDEQFF.

This chain joins TRBV12-3 or TRBV12-4 and TRBJ2-2; TRBD1 aligns across 8 bases. With 3 bases clipped from V and 7 bases from J, the junction kept 7 bases outside the gene matches. The CDR3 runs 15 residues. This CDR3 is CASSLSQGAYGELFF. The CDR3 bases are TGTGCCAGCAGTTTGTCGCAGGGGGCCTACGGGGAGCTGTTTTTT.

Only a few counts were recorded for this clonotype. The chain employs TRBV7-9 and TRBJ2-3; D gene unclear. CDR3 length equals 13 residues. Trimming cost V 5 bases and J 4 bases, with 10 bases left between them. Germline-derived CDR1 and CDR2 are SEHNR and FQNEAQ (reference sequence). CDR3 loop: CASSRGPADTQYF. The CDR3 nucleotides are TGTGCCAGCAGCCGTGGCCCCGCAGATACGCAGTATTTT.

This clonotype was seen once. The rearrangement links TRBV6-2 or TRBV6-3 to TRBJ1-2; 9 nucleotides align to TRBD1. The CDR3 contains 14 residues. With V trimmed by 5 bases and J by 8 bases, 9 bases remained unmatched. CDR1 is MNHEY and CDR2 is SVGEGT in the germline V gene. CDR3 protein: CASSHNDRGSGYTF. As DNA, the CDR3 is TGTGCCAGCAGTCACAATGACAGGGGGTCAGGCTACACCTTC.

This clonotype was found a few times. The chain employs TRBV4-1 and TRBJ1-5, with no clear D. The CDR3 length is 15 residues. Trimming stripped 0 bases from V and 4 bases from J, with 10 bases between. CDR1 MGHRA and CDR2 YSYEKL come from the germline V gene. The CDR3 protein is CASSQDWVGNQPQHF. Written as DNA, the CDR3 is TGCGCCAGCAGCCAAGATTGGGTGGGAAATCAGCCCCAGCATTTT.

This clonotype has ten or more counts. The J gene is TRBJ2-3, the V gene TRBV12-3 or TRBV12-4, with 7 nucleotides matching TRBD2. V lost 7 bases and J lost 6; bases outside the gene matches: 13. This CDR3 contains 15 residues. The CDR3 loop reads CASNVPGLPSDTQYF. The CDR3 nucleotides are TGTGCCAGCAACGTTCCGGGACTACCTAGTGATACGCAGTATTTT.

At least ten counts were recorded for this clonotype. V is TRBV30 and J is TRBJ1-2, with unresolved D. There are 11 residues in the CDR3. V dropped 7 bases and J dropped 8 bases, with 14 bases sitting between them. Germline V gives CDR1 GTSNPN, CDR2 SVGIG (reference sequence). The CDR3 protein is CASEIPVGYTF. CDR3 sequence (DNA): TGTGCCTCCGAAATTCCGGTGGGCTACACCTTC.

This clonotype was seen repeatedly, ten times or more. The chain employs TRBV28 and TRBJ2-7; D is perhaps TRBD1 (6 bases). There are 16 residues in the CDR3. Per the germline V gene, CDR1 is MDHEN and CDR2 is SYDVKM. V lost 4 bases and J lost 3, with 19 bases in between. The DNA of the CDR3 is TGTGCCAGCAGTTACCCTCCCCATCTGGACAGCTACGAGCAGTACTTC. Translation: CASSYPPHLDSYEQYF.

This clonotype occurred many times. This chain connects TRBV7-8 to TRBJ2-1; D remains unclear. This CDR3 is built from 17 residues. V lost 1 base to trimming and J lost 0 bases, with 13 bases between them. Germline assignment: CDR1 SGHVS and CDR2 FQNEAQ. The CDR3 DNA follows: TGTGCCAGCAGCTTAGTCTTCGGCGATAGCTCCTACAATGAGCAGTTCTTC. Translated: CASSLVFGDSSYNEQFF.

Only a few counts were recorded for this clonotype. The chain uses TRBV5-1 and TRBJ2-2; D may be TRBD1 (6 bases). The CDR3 extends over 14 amino acids. The V end lost 5 bases, the J end lost 4 bases, and 12 bases lay between the germline ends. Germline CDR1 reads SGHRS; CDR2 reads YFSETQ. The CDR3: CASSIKDSTGELFF. For the CDR3, the DNA is TGCGCCAGCAGTATAAAGGACAGCACCGGGGAGCTGTTTTTT.

This clonotype has just a few counts. An end of the junction differs from the germline gene, which may be a read error. The chain recombines TRBV18 with TRBJ1-2, with 7 bases identical to TRBD1. This CDR3 spans 16 amino acids. Germline V CDR1 and CDR2: KGHSH, LQKENI. DNA for the CDR3: TGTGCCAGCTCACCACCCTACGCCGGGACAGTCTATAGCTACACCTTC. Translating gives CASSPPYAGTVYSYTF.

This clonotype has at least ten counts. The J gene is TRBJ2-5, the V gene TRBV5-6; the match to TRBD2 covers 11 bases. CDR3 size: 16 residues. Germline V gives CDR1 SGHDT, CDR2 YYEEEE. Losses at the gene ends were 2 bases for V and 5 bases for J; bases not matched to a gene: 8. The CDR3 DNA is TGTGCCAGCAGCTTTTATACTAGCGGGAGCCGGGAGACCCAGTACTTC. It yields the protein CASSFYTSGSRETQYF.

This clonotype was observed a few times. V gene TRBV20-1 combines with J gene TRBJ2-5, with D perhaps TRBD2 (6 bases). Trimming stripped 3 bases from V and 2 bases from J, with 16 bases between. The CDR3 has 15 residues. Germline loops: CDR1 DFQATT, CDR2 SNEGSKA (reference sequence). CDR3 in amino acids: CSASATSPTQETQYF. DNA of the CDR3: TGCAGTGCTAGCGCGACTAGTCCTACTCAAGAGACCCAGTACTTC.

The chain recombines TRBV20-1 with TRBJ2-3, with 9 nucleotides matching TRBD1. The CDR3 covers 14 residues. V shed 5 bases and J 3 bases; nucleotides not matched to a gene: 6. Per germline, CDR1 DFQATT and CDR2 SNEGSKA (reference sequence). The CDR3 bases are TGCAGTGCTTCCCGGACAGGGGAAACAGATACGCAGTATTTT. Translated, it gives CSASRTGETDTQYF.

This clonotype was observed many times. The rearrangement joins TRBV27 to TRBJ2-2; 10 bases align to TRBD2. The V and J ends lost 3 bases and 3 bases, in that order; junction bases with no gene match: 4. CDR1 and CDR2 from the germline V gene are MNHEY and SMNVEV (reference sequence). The CDR3 totals 16 residues. DNA for the CDR3: TGTGCCAGCAGTTTCGGGCTAGCGGGAGACACCGGGGAGCTGTTTTTT. Its translation is CASSFGLAGDTGELFF.

This clonotype showed up many times. The rearrangement uses TRBV11-2 and TRBJ2-7, with TRBD2 matching over 8 bases. This CDR3 region has 16 residues. J gave up 4 bases and V 1 base, and 9 bases lay outside the gene matches. Germline CDR1 and CDR2: SGHAT and FQNNGV. This CDR3 reads CASSLAGAGARYEQYF. In DNA form, the CDR3 reads TGTGCCAGCAGCTTAGCTGGAGCGGGAGCCCGGTACGAGCAGTACTTC. Using reference TRBV11-2 and TRBJ2-7 for the parts outside the CDR3, the full variable domain is EAGVAQSPRYKIIEKRQSVAFWCNPISGHATLYWYQQILGQGPKLLIQFQNNGVVDDSQLPKDRFSAERLKGVDSTLKIQPAKLEDSAVYLCASSLAGAGARYEQYFGPGTRLTVT.

This clonotype appeared many times. The V call is TRBV27, the J call TRBJ1-1; tentatively, D is TRBD1 (5 bases). Germline CDR1 and CDR2: MNHEY and SMNVEV (reference sequence). V lost 5 bases, J lost 3 bases, and 19 bases lay in between. This CDR3 is 16 amino acids long. CDR3 DNA sequence: TGTGCCAGCAGTCCTAGGGAGGTACCCAGGGACACTGAAGCTTTCTTT. Translated: CASSPREVPRDTEAFF.

This clonotype was seen at least ten times. The rearrangement joins TRBV27 to TRBJ2-2; perhaps TRBD2 as D (5 bases). Looked up from germline, CDR1 is MNHEY and CDR2 is SMNVEV (reference sequence). The ends were cut back, 8 bases at V and 5 bases at J, with 15 bases in the middle. The CDR3 extends over 14 amino acids. Here the CDR3 DNA reads TGTGCCAGCGAACCGGTCTCGGGGACCGGGGAGCTGTTTTTT. Residues: CASEPVSGTGELFF.

This clonotype showed up many times. This chain connects TRBV4-1 to TRBJ2-5; D is undetermined. Germline lookup yields CDR1 MGHRA and CDR2 YSYEKL. V was pared by 4 bases and J by 0 bases, with 3 bases between. The CDR3 sequence is 12 residues long. The CDR3 region is CASSRNQETQYF. In DNA form, the CDR3 reads TGCGCCAGCAGCCGGAACCAAGAGACCCAGTACTTC.

V gene TRBV7-9 combines with J gene TRBJ2-7; 9 nucleotides agree with TRBD2. This CDR3 spans 15 amino acids. The J segment lost 4 bases and the V segment lost 5 bases, leaving 9 bases of the junction unmatched. Germline loops: CDR1 SEHNR, CDR2 FQNEAQ (reference sequence). The CDR3 DNA reads as TGTGCCAGCAGCGCGACTAGCGGACGACCTTACGAGCAGTACTTC. This sequence encodes CASSATSGRPYEQYF.

This clonotype showed up many times. V is TRBV11-3 and J is TRBJ2-3; D unclear. The germline V and J ends were trimmed by 6 bases and 6 bases, with 7 bases remaining between them. This CDR3 has 11 amino acids. Germline assignment: CDR1 SGHNT and CDR2 YENEEA. CDR3 DNA sequence: TGTGCCAGCAGGGCTTGGGATACGCAGTATTTT. Residues: CASRAWDTQYF.

This chain uses TRBV6-1 with TRBJ2-3; 12 bases align to TRBD2. Trimming took 7 bases from V and 14 from J; bases not matched to a gene: 13. Per the germline V gene, CDR1 is MNHNS and CDR2 is SASEGT. The CDR3 has 14 amino acids. In DNA, the CDR3 is TGTGCCAGCAACACACTAGCGGGAGGAAAAGGCTCGTATTTT. As protein: CASNTLAGGKGSYF.